The 14 T cell receptor beta chains reported below all come from one sample, sequenced in a study of radiotherapy plus CTLA-4 blockade in lung cancer. Sequenced by immunoSEQ multiplex PCR; TCRdb stores in-frame clones only, minus some. The sample yields around 95,000 clones, around 82% seen once. Sequenced here: peripheral blood, sampled from a patient treated with radiotherapy plus ipilimumab. Source of these receptors: a human donor with non-small cell lung cancer who had stable disease on radiotherapy plus ipilimumab.

A note on this clone: A junction end diverges from the germline sequence, so it may reflect a read error. The rearrangement links TRBV7-7 to TRBJ2-2; D might be TRBD2 (6 bases). Germline V lookup: CDR1 SSHAT, CDR2 FNYEAQ (reference sequence). The CDR3 loop spans 15 amino acids. As DNA, the CDR3 is TGTGCTAGCAGCTTGGAGCGGGCCTTCACCGGGGAGCTGTTTTTT. It specifies CASSLERAFTGELFF.

The V gene is TRBV5-5, the J gene TRBJ1-6; D call uncertain. The V gene lost 7 bases and the J gene lost 9 bases, with 20 bases spanning the gap. CDR3 length: 15 amino acids. Germline CDR1 is SGHKS and CDR2 is YYEKEE (reference sequence). The CDR3 is CASLSYGSVGSPLHF. The CDR3 bases are TGTGCCAGCCTTTCTTACGGGTCGGTCGGTTCACCCCTCCACTTT.

V and J are TRBV6-1 and TRBJ2-3; 9 bases are a match to TRBD2. Germline V CDR1 and CDR2: MNHNS, SASEGT. The CDR3 totals 20 residues. V lost 3 bases and J lost 1; bases outside the gene matches: 17. CDR3 region: CASSDAGGPFGRSGTDTQYF. In nucleotides, the CDR3 is TGTGCCAGCAGTGACGCGGGGGGGCCTTTTGGGCGAAGCGGCACAGATACGCAGTATTTT.

V gene TRBV6-5 combines with J gene TRBJ1-6; a weak D match, TRBD1 (6 bases). The CDR3 is made up of 14 amino acids. CDR1 is MNHEY, CDR2 SVGAGI, per germline. The V gene lost 6 bases and the J gene lost 7 bases, with 13 bases spanning the gap. As DNA, the CDR3 is TGTGCCAGCAGCTCCATAGGGGGGAATTCACCCCTCCACTTT. Amino acids: CASSSIGGNSPLHF.

This clone was detected a few times. The J gene is TRBJ2-4, the V gene TRBV2, with 9 bases lining up with TRBD1. V was clipped by 8 bases and J by 0 bases; unmatched bases: 26. Germline CDR1 is SNHLY and CDR2 is FYNNEI. The CDR3 contains 22 residues. The CDR3 coding sequence is TGTGCCAGCGGGGGTCCCGGGACAGGGAACGGGGCCGGGGTGCTAGCCAAAAACATTCAGTACTTC. It encodes CASGGPGTGNGAGVLAKNIQYF.

The rearrangement joins TRBV11-3 to TRBJ2-2; no definite D call. The V gene's germline CDR1 is SGHNT and CDR2 YENEEA. V lost 0 bases to trimming and J lost 0 bases, with 8 bases between them. CDR3 length: 16 residues. The CDR3 is CASSLEGFANTGELFF. The CDR3, as DNA: TGTGCCAGCAGCTTAGAGGGGTTCGCGAACACCGGGGAGCTGTTTTTT.

This chain connects TRBV6-1 to TRBJ1-2; D is ambiguous. This CDR3 has 13 residues. The germline V and J ends were trimmed by 7 bases and 4 bases, with 13 bases remaining between them. Germline CDR1 and CDR2: MNHNS and SASEGT. The CDR3 loop is CASNEVPRYGYTF. CDR3 sequence (DNA): TGTGCCAGCAATGAGGTCCCACGCTATGGCTACACCTTC.

J is TRBJ2-6 and V is TRBV5-1; no clear D gene. This CDR3 has 16 amino acids. Trimming removed 0 bases from V and 2 bases from J, with 9 bases in between. The germline CDR1 and CDR2 sequences are SGHRS and YFSETQ. The CDR3 DNA sequence: TGCGCCAGCAGCTTGGCCGGAAGGGCTGGGGCCAACGTCCTGACTTTC. Translating gives CASSLAGRAGANVLTF.

The chain combines TRBV5-1 with TRBJ2-7; D call uncertain. Germline assignment: CDR1 SGHRS and CDR2 YFSETQ. Trimming took 1 base from V and 4 from J, leaving 6 bases between them. The CDR3 extends over 12 amino acids. The DNA of the CDR3 is TGCGCCAGCAGCTTGTTAGGTTACGAGCAGTACTTC. Its protein is CASSLLGYEQYF.

The chain links TRBV6-1 to TRBJ2-5; D gene unclear. The length of the CDR3 is 12 residues. Germline CDR1 is MNHNS and CDR2 is SASEGT. V lost 5 bases, J lost 2 bases, and 6 bases lay in between. CDR3 sequence reads: CASSSSQETQYF. As DNA, the CDR3 is TGTGCCAGCAGTTCCTCTCAAGAGACCCAGTACTTC.

The J gene is TRBJ1-4, the V gene TRBV28, with D unclear. The V end was cut by 5 bases, the J end by 8 bases, with 15 bases between. The germline CDR1 and CDR2 sequences are MDHEN and SYDVKM. The length of the CDR3 is 14 residues. The CDR3 DNA follows: TGTGCCAGCAGTCAGACGAGGCGGAGCGAAAAACTGTTTTTT. As protein: CASSQTRRSEKLFF.

This clone was seen only once. V usage is TRBV14 and J usage is TRBJ2-1; the D call may be TRBD1 or TRBD2 (7 bases each). The CDR3 contains 15 residues. Trimming removed 2 bases at V and 3 bases at J, with 11 bases between. From germline, CDR1 is SGHDN and CDR2 FVKESK. In nucleotides, the CDR3 is TGTGCCAGCAGCCAACAGGGGGGGGACTACAATGAGCAGTTCTTC. It translates to CASSQQGGDYNEQFF.

V and J are TRBV28 and TRBJ1-6; 11 bases fit TRBD1. The CDR3 covers 15 residues. In germline, CDR1 is MDHEN, CDR2 SYDVKM. The trim removed 4 bases at V and 9 bases at J, leaving 5 bases unmatched. Here the CDR3 reads CASSSGQGAGSPLHF. The CDR3 bases are TGTGCCAGCAGTTCTGGACAGGGGGCGGGTTCACCCCTCCACTTT. Full variable domain (rest looked up from reference TRBV28 and TRBJ1-6): DVKVTQSSRYLVKRTGEKVFLECVQDMDHENMFWYRQDPGLGLRLIYFSYDVKMKEKGDIPEGYSVSREKKERFSLILESASTNQTSMYLCASSSGQGAGSPLHFGNGTRLTVT.

The chain couples TRBV11-3 to TRBJ2-1, with TRBD2 identical over 10 bases. The CDR3 runs to 15 residues. The J segment lost 12 bases and the V segment lost 2 bases, leaving 10 bases of the junction unmatched. Germline V gives CDR1 SGHNT, CDR2 YENEEA. CDR3 in amino acids: CASSLRGGAGGSQFF. CDR3 in DNA: TGTGCCAGCAGCTTAAGAGGAGGAGCGGGGGGGTCGCAGTTCTTC. The full variable domain, with the rest looked up from reference TRBV11-3 and TRBJ2-1, is EAGVVQSPRYKIIEKKQPVAFWCNPISGHNTLYWYLQNLGQGPELLIRYENEEAVDDSQLPKDRFSAERLKGVDSTLKIQPAELGDSAVYLCASSLRGGAGGSQFFGPGTRLTVL.